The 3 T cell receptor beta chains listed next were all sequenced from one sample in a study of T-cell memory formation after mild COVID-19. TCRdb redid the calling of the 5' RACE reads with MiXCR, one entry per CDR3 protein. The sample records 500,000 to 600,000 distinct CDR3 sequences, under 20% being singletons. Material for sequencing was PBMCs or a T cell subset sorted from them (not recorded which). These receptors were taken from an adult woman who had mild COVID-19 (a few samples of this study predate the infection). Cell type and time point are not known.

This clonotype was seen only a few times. The CDR3 reads CASSQDLLAGTNTGELFF. In DNA, the CDR3 is TGCGCCAGCAGCCAAGATCTTCTAGCGGGAACGAACACCGGGGAGCTGTTTTTT. The chain links TRBV4-3 to TRBJ2-2; the match to TRBD2 covers 9 bases. Germline V gene data show CDR1 as LGHNA and CDR2 as YSLEER. Losses at the gene ends were 0 bases for V and 0 bases for J; bases not matched to a gene: 5. This CDR3 has 18 amino acids.

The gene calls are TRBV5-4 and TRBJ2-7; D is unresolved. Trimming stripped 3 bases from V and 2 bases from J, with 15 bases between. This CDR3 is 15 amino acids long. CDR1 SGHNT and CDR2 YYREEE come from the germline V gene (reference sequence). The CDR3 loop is CASSSEGAEAYEQYF. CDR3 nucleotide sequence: TGTGCCAGCAGCTCCGAAGGAGCCGAGGCCTACGAGCAGTACTTC.

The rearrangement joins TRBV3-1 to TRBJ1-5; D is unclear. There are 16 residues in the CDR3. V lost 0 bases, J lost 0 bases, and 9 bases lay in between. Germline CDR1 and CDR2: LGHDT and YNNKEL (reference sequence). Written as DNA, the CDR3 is TGTGCCAGCAGCCAAGAAGACACCCTTAGCAATCAGCCCCAGCATTTT. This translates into CASSQEDTLSNQPQHF.